These 19 T cell receptor beta chains were sequenced from one sample in a study of post-analysis software for immune sequencing data. Study results and limitations: The five TRBV segments detected at higher frequency in patients than in controls included TRBV5-6, TRBV5-1 and TRBV20-1.

Their recognized antigens are unknown. The authors incorporated unique molecular identifiers into the TCR beta cDNA libraries. TCRdb reanalysed the PCR reads using MiXCR and keeps one entry per CDR3 protein. This sample has approximately 770,000 distinct CDR3 sequences, with 40% to 55% found just once. The sample taken for sequencing was blood. The receptors come from a girl between 10 and 17 years old with multiple sclerosis.

There are a few counts of this clonotype. This chain joins TRBV24-1 and TRBJ2-3; 12 bases line up with TRBD2. Germline V gene data show CDR1 as KGHDR and CDR2 as SFDVKD. Trimming took 5 bases from V and 6 from J; bases not matched to a gene: 8. The CDR3 has 16 amino acids. CDR3 amino acids: CATSAGTSGRRDTQYF. Here the CDR3 DNA reads TGTGCCACCAGTGCCGGAACTAGCGGGAGGAGGGATACGCAGTATTTT.

CDR3 amino acids: CASNQFQTDTQYF. CDR3 nucleotide sequence: TGTGCCAGCAACCAGTTCCAGACAGATACGCAGTATTTT. V is TRBV3-1 and J is TRBJ2-3; D is undetermined. The CDR3 extends over 13 amino acids. Trimming took off 7 bases at V and 3 bases at J, with 11 bases between the two ends. Germline CDR1 reads LGHDT; CDR2 reads YNNKEL (reference sequence).

The chain carries TRBV29-1 and TRBJ2-3; D call uncertain. V was clipped by 0 bases and J by 0 bases, with 4 bases between them. This CDR3 comprises 13 residues. The germline V gene encodes CDR1 SQVTM and CDR2 ANQGSEA. CDR3 amino acids: CSVEDESTDTQYF. Here the CDR3 DNA reads TGCAGCGTTGAAGATGAGAGCACAGATACGCAGTATTTT.

This clonotype appeared a few times. The rearrangement uses TRBV7-6 and TRBJ2-1; 8 nucleotides align to TRBD1. The CDR3 contains 13 residues. Germline V gives CDR1 SGHVS, CDR2 FNYEAQ. V trimming: 5 bases; J trimming: 6 bases; junction bases outside the gene matches: 3. The CDR3 protein is CASSRTGGNEQFF. In DNA form, the CDR3 reads TGTGCCAGCAGCCGCACAGGGGGCAATGAGCAGTTCTTC.

The chain links TRBV20-1 to TRBJ2-1; D remains unclear. Germline assignment: CDR1 DFQATT and CDR2 SNEGSKA (reference sequence). Between the trimmed V and J ends, which lost 6 bases and 4 bases, there was a span of 10 bases. The CDR3 totals 12 residues. The CDR3 here is CSAATLYNEQFF. DNA for the CDR3: TGCAGTGCCGCGACTTTGTACAATGAGCAGTTCTTC.

V and J are TRBV7-2 and TRBJ1-1, with D hard to call. The ends were cut back, 2 bases at V and 0 bases at J, with 7 bases in the middle. CDR3 size: 14 residues. Germline CDR1 SGHTA, CDR2 FQGNSA. CDR3 in amino acids: CASSLTLMNTEAFF. CDR3 nucleotides: TGTGCCAGCAGCTTAACACTCATGAACACTGAAGCTTTCTTT.

The V call is TRBV28, the J call TRBJ2-7; D might be TRBD2 (6 bases). V shed 6 bases and J shed 2 bases, with 17 bases lying between them. Germline CDR1 and CDR2: MDHEN and SYDVKM. This CDR3 spans 15 amino acids. DNA of the CDR3: TGTGCCAGCAGCCCCCCCGGGGGAGGTCCCTACGAGCAGTACTTC. As protein: CASSPPGGGPYEQYF.

With respect to this clonotype: One end of the junction fails to match germline, which may point to a read error. The chain uses TRBV7-2 and TRBJ2-6; the D call may be TRBD1 or TRBD2 (5 bases each). Germline V gene data show CDR1 as SGHTA and CDR2 as FQGNSA. The CDR3 is made up of 17 amino acids. CDR3 loop: CASSRDPPIGGADVLTF. In nucleotides, the CDR3 is TGTGCCAGCAGCCGGGACCCTCCCATTGGTGGGGCCGACGTCCTGACTTTC.

This clonotype was recorded a few times. This chain connects TRBV20-1 to TRBJ1-1; 7 nucleotides align to TRBD1. V shed 5 bases, J shed 4 bases, and the junction held 4 bases outside the gene matches. The germline V gene has CDR1 DFQATT and CDR2 SNEGSKA (reference sequence). This CDR3 spans 12 amino acids. For the CDR3, the DNA is TGCAGTGCTTACAGGGGTGGCACTGAAGCTTTCTTT. This translates into CSAYRGGTEAFF.

V usage is TRBV6-2 or TRBV6-3 and J usage is TRBJ2-1, with 7 bases aligning to TRBD2. The CDR3 sequence is 17 residues long. The germline CDR1 and CDR2 sequences are MNHEY and SVGEGT. Losses at the gene ends were 4 bases for V and 4 bases for J; bases not matched to a gene: 13. The CDR3: CASSWFMGLAAYNEQFF. Here the CDR3 DNA reads TGTGCCAGCAGTTGGTTTATGGGCCTAGCGGCTTACAATGAGCAGTTCTTC.

The V gene is TRBV3-1, the J gene TRBJ2-5; possible D gene TRBD2, 5 bases. The CDR3 extends over 16 amino acids. Germline values: CDR1 LGHDT, CDR2 YNNKEL (reference sequence). V dropped 1 base and J dropped 4 bases, with 16 bases sitting between them. The CDR3, as DNA: TGTGCCAGCAGCCAAGTTTTCCGGGATCCAAGAGAGACCCAGTACTTC. Protein product: CASSQVFRDPRETQYF.

This clonotype occurred a few times. DNA for the CDR3: TGTGCCAGCAGTTTATCGTCCTCAAAGGACGAGCAGTACTTC. This translates into CASSLSSSKDEQYF. The chain joins TRBV12-3 or TRBV12-4 to TRBJ2-7; D is ambiguous. CDR3 length: 14 amino acids. Deletions cut 2 bases from V and 5 bases from J, with 13 bases between.

Only a few counts were recorded for this clonotype. One end of the junction is discordant with germline, which a read error may explain. V gene TRBV2 combines with J gene TRBJ2-1, with 8 bases fitting TRBD1. From germline, CDR1 is SNHLY and CDR2 FYNNEI. The CDR3 spans 15 residues. The CDR3 spells CTSSGTGGSYNEQFF. CDR3 nucleotides: TGTACCAGCAGTGGAACAGGGGGCTCCTACAATGAGCAGTTCTTC. The whole variable domain, remainder taken from reference TRBV2 and TRBJ2-1, is EPEVTQTPSHQVTQMGQEVILRCVPISNHLYFYWYRQILGQKVEFLVSFYNNEISEKSEIFDDQFSVERPDGSNFTLKIRSTKLEDSAMYFCTSSGTGGSYNEQFFGPGTRLTVL.

This sequence joins TRBV12-3 or TRBV12-4 and TRBJ1-1; D is unresolved. The V end lost 5 bases, the J end lost 3 bases, and 10 bases lay between the germline ends. The CDR3 has 13 residues. The CDR3 spells CASSTGLYTEAFF. In DNA form, the CDR3 reads TGTGCCAGCAGTACGGGCCTATACACTGAAGCTTTCTTT.

CDR3 amino acids: CASSLSGQGSYEQYF. The DNA of the CDR3 is TGCGCCAGCAGCTTGTCGGGACAGGGCTCCTACGAGCAGTACTTC. The chain has TRBV5-1 and TRBJ2-7; TRBD1 aligns across 9 bases. The trim removed 1 base at V and 0 bases at J, leaving 2 bases unmatched. The CDR3 sequence is 15 residues long. The germline CDR1 and CDR2 sequences are SGHRS and YFSETQ. Full variable domain (rest looked up from reference TRBV5-1 and TRBJ2-7): KAGVTQTPRYLIKTRGQQVTLSCSPISGHRSVSWYQQTPGQGLQFLFEYFSETQRNKGNFPGRFSGRQFSNSRSEMNVSTLELGDSALYLCASSLSGQGSYEQYFGPGTRLTVT.

A note on this clonotype: A read error may be the cause here, since a much bigger clone is one base away. The rearrangement links TRBV12-3 or TRBV12-4 to TRBJ2-7; unclear D gene. This CDR3 has 12 amino acids. As DNA, the CDR3 is TGTGCCGGCAGTTTGTTCTCCTACGAGCAGTACTTC. Translation: CAGSLFSYEQYF.

V gene TRBV20-1 combines with J gene TRBJ2-1; 10 bases are a match to TRBD2. The CDR3 spans 13 residues. Germline CDR1 reads DFQATT; CDR2 reads SNEGSKA (reference sequence). J lost 8 bases, V lost 2 bases, and 3 bases had no gene match. CDR3 region: CSARIGTSDEQFF. CDR3 DNA: TGCAGTGCTAGAATCGGGACTAGCGATGAGCAGTTCTTC.

V and J are TRBV10-3 and TRBJ2-1; 13 bases are a match to TRBD2. CDR3 length: 17 amino acids. V shed 4 bases and J 5 bases; nucleotides not matched to a gene: 8. Germline-derived CDR1 and CDR2 are ENHRY and SYGVKD. CDR3 in amino acids: CAISAGLAGELHNEQFF. The CDR3 DNA is TGTGCCATCAGTGCCGGACTAGCGGGAGAACTTCACAATGAGCAGTTCTTC.

The V gene is TRBV20-1, the J gene TRBJ2-7; 7 bases fit TRBD2. CDR1 is DFQATT and CDR2 is SNEGSKA in the germline V gene (reference sequence). This CDR3 is 14 amino acids long. The ends lost 4 bases at V and 2 bases at J; junction bases unmatched: 8. The CDR3 loop is CSATGGTTPYEQYF. CDR3 coding DNA: TGCAGTGCTACGGGCGGGACTACTCCCTACGAGCAGTACTTC.